A selection of T cell receptor beta chains follows, all from one sample in a study of blood T cell repertoires in COVID-19. Data came from immunoSEQ multiplex PCR; TCRdb stores just in-frame clones and leaves some out. The sample includes roughly 450,000 clones, about 92% of them seen just once. Source material: PBMCs or T cells enriched from blood (not recorded which). These receptors all come from a young man who had recovered from COVID-19. Both conserved end residues are part of each CDR3. D genes are given only for firm matches. Only some rows state a clone size, as once, few, many or a class for expanded clones.

j_call: TRBJ2-2; d_call: TRBD1; clone_size: -; v_call: TRBV2; cdr3_nt: TGTGCCAGCACAAGGGACAGGGACACCGGGGAGCTGTTTTTT; cdr3_aa: CASTRDRDTGELFF
j_call: TRBJ2-7; d_call: TRBD2; clone_size: -; v_call: TRBV29-1; cdr3_nt: TGCAGCGTTTTACTAGCGGGGGGGCGGTACTTC; cdr3_aa: CSVLLAGGRYF
j_call: TRBJ2-7; d_call: TRBD1; clone_size: -; v_call: TRBV5-6; cdr3_nt: TGTGCCAGCAGCCGTGGGACAGGGAATATCGAGCAGTACTTC; cdr3_aa: CASSRGTGNIEQYF
j_call: TRBJ2-2; d_call: -; clone_size: -; v_call: TRBV9; cdr3_nt: TGTGCCAGCAGCGTAACGGGAGTGTCTTCGAACACCGGGGAGCTGTTTTTT; cdr3_aa: CASSVTGVSSNTGELFF
j_call: TRBJ1-2; d_call: -; clone_size: -; v_call: TRBV6-1; cdr3_nt: TGTGCCAGCAGTGACAGGGGTGGCTACACCTTC; cdr3_aa: CASSDRGGYTF
j_call: TRBJ2-2; d_call: TRBD2; clone_size: once; v_call: TRBV9; cdr3_nt: TGTGCCAGCAGCCACGGGACTAGCGGGAGATCGAACACCGGGGAGCTGTTTTTT; cdr3_aa: CASSHGTSGRSNTGELFF
j_call: TRBJ1-4; d_call: -; clone_size: -; v_call: TRBV5-6; cdr3_nt: TGTGCCAGCACCCTGGCGGCGCAAATTGAAAAACTGTTTTTT; cdr3_aa: CASTLAAQIEKLFF
j_call: TRBJ2-7; d_call: TRBD2; clone_size: -; v_call: TRBV5-1; cdr3_nt: TGCGCCAGCAGATCAGGGACTAGCTCCAGCGAGCAGTACTTC; cdr3_aa: CASRSGTSSSEQYF
j_call: TRBJ2-5; d_call: -; clone_size: -; v_call: TRBV11-3; cdr3_nt: TGTGCCAGCAGCTTAAGGAACAGGGTTGGACAAGAGACCCAGTACTTC; cdr3_aa: CASSLRNRVGQETQYF
j_call: TRBJ2-5; d_call: TRBD1; clone_size: once; v_call: TRBV2; cdr3_nt: TGTGCCAGCAGTAGACAGGGTGCTAGAGAGACCCAGTACTTC; cdr3_aa: CASSRQGARETQYF
j_call: TRBJ1-2; d_call: TRBD1; clone_size: -; v_call: TRBV25-1; cdr3_nt: TGTGCCAGCAGTGCCTCCGGGACAGGGGGTCCCGGTAACTATGGCTACACCTTC; cdr3_aa: CASSASGTGGPGNYGYTF